The rows below give T cell receptor beta chains drawn from one sample of a study of CD8 T cells in Susac syndrome. TCRdb reanalysed the immunoSEQ multiplex PCR reads using MiXCR and keeps one entry per CDR3 protein. The data show some 190,000 distinct CDR3 sequences, nearly 97% seen once. What was sequenced was CD4+ T cells from PBMCs. The receptors shown here come from a human donor with multiple sclerosis. The CDR3 runs from the conserved cysteine through the conserved F or W. Fields, in order: D gene, J gene, clone size, V gene, CDR3 protein, CDR3 DNA. The D gene is left open where the match is weak. Clone size is stated in some rows and not others, as once, few, many or a class when expanded.

- TRBJ2-5 - TRBV30 CAWSGGEWETQYF TGTGCCTGGAGTGGAGGGGAGTGGGAGACCCAGTACTTC
- TRBJ1-5 - TRBV19 CASKRQGTGSNQPQHF TGTGCCAGTAAGCGTCAAGGGACGGGTAGCAATCAGCCCCAGCATTTT
TRBD1 TRBJ2-3 - TRBV4-2 CASSQGTGPGTQYF TGTGCCAGCAGCCAAGGGACAGGACCGGGGACGCAGTATTTT
- TRBJ1-2 - TRBV1 CTSSQNPNREANYGYTF TGCACCAGCAGCCAAAACCCAAACAGGGAAGCTAACTATGGCTACACCTTC
TRBD2 TRBJ2-1 - TRBV2 CASSEVLAGGGEQFF TGTGCCAGCAGTGAGGTCCTAGCGGGGGGCGGTGAGCAGTTCTTC
TRBD1 TRBJ1-6 - TRBV30 CAWSGQGANSPLHF TGTGCCTGGAGTGGACAGGGTGCTAATTCACCCCTCCACTTT
- TRBJ1-1 - TRBV20-1 CSANWNTEAFF TGCAGTGCTAATTGGAACACTGAAGCTTTCTTT
- TRBJ1-1 - TRBV29-1 CSVSLSAEAFF TGCAGCGTTAGTTTGTCAGCTGAAGCTTTCTTT
- TRBJ2-3 - TRBV30 CAWSGLGFASTDTQYF TGTGCCTGGAGTGGTTTGGGGTTCGCTAGCACAGATACGCAGTATTTT
TRBD1 TRBJ2-3 - TRBV20-1 CSASLDRVTDTQYF TGCAGTGCTAGCCTAGACAGGGTCACAGATACGCAGTATTTT
TRBD1 TRBJ2-7 - TRBV5-1 CASSTGTELNYEQYF TGCGCCAGCAGCACAGGGACAGAATTGAACTACGAGCAGTACTTC
- TRBJ2-1 - TRBV24-1 CATSDRPQGKDEQFF TGTGCCACCAGTGACCGCCCCCAGGGGAAGGATGAGCAGTTCTTC
TRBD1 TRBJ1-2 - TRBV2 CASTEAGTGVWYGYTF TGTGCCAGCACCGAGGCAGGGACAGGTGTATGGTATGGCTACACCTTC
- TRBJ1-2 - TRBV4-1 CASSQASGRDYGYTF TGCGCCAGCAGCCAAGCCTCCGGGAGAGACTATGGCTACACCTTC
TRBD1 TRBJ2-7 - TRBV29-1 CSVAVRGPQIRYF TGCAGCGTTGCCGTCAGGGGGCCTCAAATTCGGTACTTC
- TRBJ1-5 - TRBV20-1 CSATLWGEGQPQHF TGCAGTGCCACGTTGTGGGGGGAGGGTCAGCCCCAGCATTTT
- TRBJ2-5 - TRBV12-3/TRBV12-4 CASSSRGVEETQYF TGTGCCAGCAGTTCCAGGGGAGTCGAGGAGACCCAGTACTTC
- TRBJ1-6 - TRBV29-1 CSVYTRPGGLASPLHF TGCAGCGTCTACACCCGCCCGGGCGGATTGGCGTCACCCCTCCACTTT
- TRBJ2-2 - TRBV29-1 CSVDRSMGELFF TGCAGCGTTGACAGGTCCATGGGGGAGCTGTTTTTT
- TRBJ2-3 once TRBV29-1 CSVELRGIRYTQYF TGCAGCGTTGAACTTCGGGGAATCAGGTATACGCAGTATTTT
- TRBJ1-5 - TRBV20-1 CSAGLPGPNQPQHF TGCAGTGCTGGCCTACCGGGGCCAAATCAGCCCCAGCATTTT
- TRBJ1-4 - TRBV29-1 CSVYDRGDKLFF TGCAGCGTATACGACAGAGGAGATAAACTGTTTTTT
- TRBJ1-2 - TRBV30 CAWNLLLNYGYTF TGTGCCTGGAACCTGCTGTTAAACTATGGCTACACCTTC
TRBD1 TRBJ1-1 - TRBV19 CASSPTGTNTEAFF TGTGCCAGTAGTCCGACAGGGACGAACACTGAAGCTTTCTTT
TRBD1 TRBJ2-7 few TRBV29-1 CSAGIGTGDYEQYF TGCAGCGCTGGCATTGGGACAGGGGACTACGAGCAGTACTTC
TRBD1 TRBJ2-7 - TRBV14 CASSQRTGGTGTYEQYF TGTGCCAGCAGCCAACGGACCGGGGGGACAGGGACCTACGAGCAGTACTTC
TRBD1 TRBJ1-1 - TRBV6-2/TRBV6-3 CASDRQGNTEAFF TGTGCCAGCGACAGACAGGGGAACACTGAAGCTTTCTTT
TRBD2 TRBJ2-5 - TRBV2 CASSEWAGGPDAETQYF TGTGCCAGCAGTGAATGGGCGGGGGGGCCGGATGCGGAGACCCAGTACTTC
TRBD1 TRBJ1-2 - TRBV12-3/TRBV12-4 CASSFPGQAGYGYTF TGTGCCAGCAGTTTCCCGGGACAGGCCGGCTATGGCTACACCTTC
- TRBJ1-1 - TRBV9 CASSVGGGGPWSEAFF TGTGCCAGCAGCGTAGGGGGAGGGGGACCCTGGTCTGAAGCTTTCTTT
- TRBJ1-1 - TRBV30 CAWAGIDLMNTEAFF TGTGCCTGGGCCGGTATAGACCTAATGAACACTGAAGCTTTCTTT
- TRBJ1-4 - TRBV12-3/TRBV12-4 CASSPGRTGEKLFF TGTGCCAGCAGTCCCGGCCGGACTGGTGAAAAACTGTTTTTT
- TRBJ1-2 few TRBV5-4 CASSLDRSYGYTF TGTGCCAGCAGCTTGGACAGGTCTTATGGCTACACCTTC
- TRBJ1-1 - TRBV7-6 CASSLPRDNQRAFF TGTGCCAGCAGCTTACCCCGGGACAACCAGCGGGCTTTCTTT
- TRBJ1-1 - TRBV30 CAWRNGVEAFF TGTGCCTGGAGGAACGGTGTTGAAGCTTTCTTT
TRBD2 TRBJ2-1 - TRBV5-1 CASSLWEAGGTQFF TGCGCCAGCAGCTTGTGGGAAGCGGGGGGGACCCAGTTCTTC
- TRBJ2-1 - TRBV6-5 CASGRGSHNEQFF TGTGCCAGCGGTCGGGGGTCCCACAATGAGCAGTTCTTC
- TRBJ1-1 - TRBV27 CASGGVNTEAFF TGTGCCAGCGGGGGAGTGAACACTGAAGCTTTCTTT
- TRBJ2-3 - TRBV15 CATSREGGAYTDTQYF TGTGCCACCAGCAGAGAGGGGGGCGCGTACACAGATACGCAGTATTTT
- TRBJ1-5 - TRBV20-1 CSARDVRSGQPQHF TGCAGTGCTAGAGATGTGCGATCGGGTCAGCCCCAGCATTTT
TRBD1 TRBJ1-1 - TRBV20-1 CSLGTGGSAFF TGCAGTCTAGGTACAGGGGGCTCGGCTTTCTTT
TRBD2 TRBJ2-1 - TRBV6-6 CASSTLFGGGANEQFF TGTGCCAGCAGTACCCTCTTTGGCGGGGGGGCGAATGAGCAGTTCTTC
- TRBJ1-1 - TRBV27 CASSPRQENTEAFF TGTGCCAGCAGTCCCCGACAGGAGAACACTGAAGCTTTCTTT
- TRBJ2-7 few TRBV13 CASSFGDGTSDHEQYF TGTGCCAGCAGCTTCGGCGACGGGACCTCAGATCACGAGCAGTACTTC
- TRBJ2-5 - TRBV7-9 CASSSPGRGETQYF TGTGCCAGCAGCTCCCCCGGCAGGGGAGAGACCCAGTACTTC
- TRBJ2-7 - TRBV30 CAWWLGIGQTKF TGTGCCTGGTGGTTGGGAATAGGGCAGACGAAGTTC
TRBD2 TRBJ2-3 - TRBV29-1 CSVAPSGGATDTQYF TGCAGCGTGGCCCCTAGCGGGGGGGCCACAGATACGCAGTATTTT
- TRBJ1-2 - TRBV5-1 CASSRETNYGYTF TGCGCCAGCAGCAGAGAGACAAACTATGGCTACACCTTC
TRBD1 TRBJ2-5 once TRBV19 CASSIEGTGPETQYF TGTGCCAGTAGTATAGAAGGGACAGGGCCGGAGACCCAGTACTTC
- TRBJ1-1 - TRBV29-1 CSSRGRAAGEAFF TGCAGTTCTCGGGGACGGGCAGCCGGTGAAGCTTTCTTT
TRBD2 TRBJ2-3 - TRBV9 CASSVGLAGDTQYF TGTGCCAGCAGCGTAGGACTAGCGGGGGATACGCAGTATTTT
- TRBJ2-5 once TRBV5-1 CASSRNGNTIQETQYF TGCGCCAGCAGCCGAAATGGAAATACTATCCAAGAGACCCAGTACTTC
- TRBJ2-3 - TRBV7-2 CASSHTPRGHGTDTQYF TGTGCCAGCAGCCATACGCCCCGGGGGCATGGCACAGATACGCAGTATTTT
- TRBJ1-1 - TRBV12-3/TRBV12-4 CASSLLSEAFF TGTGCCAGCAGCCTCCTCTCTGAAGCTTTCTTT
- TRBJ2-1 - TRBV29-1 CSVRGPGRGYNEQFF TGCAGCGTTCGGGGTCCTGGGAGAGGATACAATGAGCAGTTCTTC
- TRBJ2-7 - TRBV2 CASRTAAYEQYF TGTGCCAGCAGGACAGCCGCCTACGAGCAGTACTTC
TRBD2 TRBJ2-1 - TRBV29-1 CSVEARDRGGSEQFF TGCAGCGTTGAAGCCCGGGACCGGGGGGGAAGTGAGCAGTTCTTC
- TRBJ2-3 - TRBV21-1 CASSGRPSPAGTQYF TGTGCCAGCAGCGGGCGGCCCTCACCCGCCGGTACGCAGTATTTT
- TRBJ2-1 - TRBV5-1 CASSPGAGDNEQFF TGCGCCAGCAGCCCAGGGGCGGGGGACAATGAGCAGTTCTTC
- TRBJ1-2 - TRBV30 CAWIRWGYGYTF TGTGCCTGGATTAGATGGGGCTATGGCTACACCTTC